The T cell receptor (beta chain) described here comes from a study of blood T cell repertoires in COVID-19 (dated by TCRdb to 2018 to 2020). Some background on the complete study: Samples from collaborators originated in the United States, Italy and Spain and spanned both the acute and convalescent phases of COVID-19. The material from the prospective study consisted of cDNA or gDNA derived from T cells, B-cell-depleted T cells, or PBMCs. Subjects who had been exposed to COVID-19, were actively infected with it, or had recovered from it provided the deeply sampled blood TCRbeta repertoires that made up the dataset. Samples came from the ongoing ImmuneRACE study (first 160 participants) plus 1,254 subjects from 6 global collaborators. The repertoires were released in a freely available public database meant as a resource for research on the immune response to SARS-CoV-2. Nearly every sample came with metadata listing a de-identified subject ID, COVID-19 status, age in years and sex. Where available, HLA class I and class II types were obtained from metadata supplied by the sample provider rather than from assay-based typing.

The germline V gene sets CDR1 to SNHLY and CDR2 to FYNNEI. Inclusive of the bounding cysteine and phenylalanine, the CDR3 is 14 residues long. Only CDR3 DNA is held: 42 bases, read in frame from base 1. The immunoSEQ Assay, a bias-controlled multiplex PCR, was used to amplify TCRbeta CDR3 regions from genomic DNA. The paper's processing steps were these. The number of nucleated cells in each sample was estimated by amplification of reference gene primers within the assay. To quantify the absolute abundance of each unique TCRbeta CDR3 rearrangement, sequence reads were collapsed and filtered. For each sample, productive Simpson clonality was calculated by taking the square root of Simpson's diversity index across productive rearrangements. TCRdb holds this immuneACCESS table with in-frame rearrangements only. Some clones are missing; in checked studies, unresolved V genes explain under half, and the rest has no known cause. The DNA was the basis for D and trimming; V, J and clone size are from that table. The sample has approximately 81,000 clones on record, roughly four fifths of them singletons. Approximately 7% of the sample is held by the ten biggest clonotypes.

Findings and caveats that apply to the study as a whole: Clinical and demographic metadata were provided uncurated, with the amount varying by source and participant.

In the case of this clone: Its antigen target is currently unknown. At one of its ends the junction is not consistent with the germline gene, which may arise from a read error.

Collaborating institutions collected whole blood in K2EDTA tubes following their own protocols. For TCRbeta analysis, collaborators shipped samples in one of three forms: frozen whole blood, isolated PBMCs, or DNA extracted from either of those sample types. This TCR derives from a human donor in a cohort sampled during active COVID-19. Sequenced input: peripheral blood. The chain links TRBV2 with TRBJ2-7, and possibly TRBD1, on 6 matching bases. This receptor carries the CDR3 CASGDRKGSYEQYF. The bases are TGTGCCAGCGGTGACAGGAAGGGGTCCTACGAGCAGTACTTC.